This T cell receptor beta chain was recorded in a study of T-cell memory formation after mild COVID-19. Each CDR3 protein gets one entry after TCRdb re-called the 5' RACE reads with MiXCR. The data show 190,000 or so distinct CDR3 sequences, 20% to 25% seen once. Points on this clonotype: Its target is not known.

Points from the study as a whole: Nothing showed for sure that second-wave clones peaking on day 37 were SARS-CoV-2 specific. Contracting clones localized mainly to CM and EM when CD4+ and mainly to EMRA when CD8+. Among clones contracting day 15 to 85, CD4/CD8 was balanced, whereas later expanders leaned CD4+.

CDR1 and CDR2 (germline): SGHRS, YFSETQ. The CDR3 length is 16 residues. The J segment lost 9 bases and the V segment lost 4 bases, leaving 14 bases of the junction unmatched. The chain couples TRBV5-1 to TRBJ1-5; 9 nucleotides agree with TRBD1. Sequencing used PBMCs or a T cell subset sorted from them (not recorded which). This TCR came from an adult woman who had mild COVID-19 (a few samples of this study predate the infection). Cell type and time point are not known. The chain's CDR3 is CASSPEGQGPDRPQHF. In DNA, the CDR3 is TGCGCCAGCAGCCCAGAGGGACAGGGACCAGATCGGCCCCAGCATTTT.